This T cell receptor (beta chain) was profiled in a study of cytomegalovirus exposure and HLA in healthy donors. About the research overall: Most genotyped donors, over 70% of 398, had Caucasian-associated genetic ancestry. Findings and limits, study-wide: Prior analysis indicated that the majority of TCR beta V segments exhibited productivity approximately 87% or approximately 30% of the time.

Nominally healthy donors were sampled, though unrecorded immune exposures were likely. Primers: 60 Vbeta forward and 13 Jbeta reverse. Here immunoSEQ multiplex PCR was the method, and the copy in TCRdb shows in-frame clones only, minus some. There are approximately 160,000 clones in the sample; 64% occur only once, and 2.5% to 3.5% lies in the top ten. This clone was recorded a few times. Antigen unknown. This CDR3 region has 13 residues. The V gene lost 1 base and the J gene lost 8 bases, with 9 bases spanning the gap. CDR1 is SGHNT, CDR2 YENEEA, per germline. The V and J genes are TRBV11-3 and TRBJ2-1; D may be TRBD2 (6 bases). The TCR originated in a woman aged 30 to 39 in good health and CMV-seropositive. Material: PBMCs. The CDR3 DNA reads as TGTGCCAGCAGCTTAGCATGGGGGGATGAGCAGTTCTTC. This translates into CASSLAWGDEQFF.